This passage covers 26 T cell receptor beta chains from one sample sequenced in a study of cytomegalovirus exposure and HLA in healthy donors. PCR involved 60 Vbeta and 13 Jbeta primers. Some clones are missing from TCRdb's copy, which holds only in-frame ones; the method was immunoSEQ multiplex PCR. This sample has about 200,000 clones; 82% occur once, and the top ten carry 0.098%. Input material: PBMCs. Receptor source: a boy aged 2 to 10 in good health and CMV-seronegative.

The V call is TRBV4-3, the J call TRBJ1-6; 7 nucleotides line up with TRBD1. The CDR3 contains 17 residues. CDR1 and CDR2 (germline): LGHNA, YSLEER. The V segment lost 4 bases and the J segment 9 bases; nucleotides outside the gene matches: 15. The CDR3 sequence: CASSPQIDKGAVSPLHF. In DNA, the CDR3 is TGCGCCAGCAGCCCCCAAATCGACAAGGGGGCGGTTTCACCCCTCCACTTT.

The chain couples TRBV5-4 to TRBJ1-1; perhaps TRBD1 as D (5 bases). Germline values: CDR1 SGHNT, CDR2 YYREEE (reference sequence). This CDR3 contains 14 residues. V was trimmed by 4 bases and J by 0 bases, leaving 10 bases between them. The CDR3 DNA is TGTGCCAGCAGCCTCCTCAGGGTGAACACTGAAGCTTTCTTT. Translated, it gives CASSLLRVNTEAFF. Full variable domain (outside the CDR3, taken from reference TRBV5-4 and TRBJ1-1): ETGVTQSPTHLIKTRGQQVTLRCSSQSGHNTVSWYQQALGQGPQFIFQYYREEENGRGNFPPRFSGLQFPNYSSELNVNALELDDSALYLCASSLLRVNTEAFFGQGTRLTVV.

This chain joins TRBV21-1 and TRBJ1-2; the table gives TRBD1 as D, unverified against the DNA. TRBV21-1 is assigned pseudogene status. The CDR3 is 16 amino acids. The CDR3 sequence: CASSKEVKDNSHGYTF. DNA of the CDR3: TGTGCCAGCAGCAAAGAAGTTAAGGACAATAGCCATGGCTACACCTTC.

The chain has TRBV23-1 and TRBJ1-5; D may be TRBD1 (6 bases). TRBV23-1 is identified as an open reading frame with a role that is uncertain. CDR3 length equals 16 residues. V lost 0 bases and J 1 base, leaving 10 bases between the germline ends. The CDR3 bases are TGCGCCAGCAGTCAATCGTACAGGGAGAGCAATCAGCCCCAGCATTTT. This gives the protein CASSQSYRESNQPQHF.

The chain uses TRBV6-5 and TRBJ2-7; a weak D match, TRBD1 (6 bases). Germline-derived CDR1 and CDR2 are MNHEY and SVGAGI. Deletions cut 0 bases from V and 6 bases from J, with 6 bases between. The CDR3 extends over 12 amino acids. In DNA, the CDR3 is TGTGCCAGCAGTTACTCCAGGGGCGAGCAGTACTTC. Translating it yields CASSYSRGEQYF.

This clone occurred a few times. This chain connects TRBV13 to TRBJ1-1; no definite D call. The CDR3 has 14 amino acids. From germline, CDR1 is PRHDT and CDR2 FYEKMQ (reference sequence). Trimming stripped 4 bases from V and 4 bases from J, with 13 bases between. The CDR3 nucleotides are TGTGCCAGCAGCTCGAGGGTTCGGGGCACTGAAGCTTTCTTT. It is translated as CASSSRVRGTEAFF.

This clone has just one count. The gene calls are TRBV5-1 and TRBJ2-7; D unresolved. Germline V lookup: CDR1 SGHRS, CDR2 YFSETQ. The V and J ends lost 0 bases and 0 bases respectively, with 7 bases between them. The CDR3 is made up of 14 amino acids. The CDR3 region is CASSLGATSYEQYF. CDR3 in DNA: TGCGCCAGCAGCTTGGGGGCTACCTCCTACGAGCAGTACTTC.

This chain joins TRBV2 and TRBJ2-5; tentative D call: TRBD1 (5 bases). CDR1 and CDR2 (germline): SNHLY, FYNNEI. V was shortened by 3 bases and J by 5 bases, with 13 bases between the two germline ends. CDR3 length equals 14 residues. The CDR3 loop reads CASSDPRGDETQYF. Written as DNA, the CDR3 is TGTGCCAGCAGTGACCCTAGGGGTGATGAGACCCAGTACTTC.

In its sample, this clone was seen a few times. This chain joins TRBV21-1 and TRBJ1-2. TRBV21-1 is a known pseudogene. The length of the CDR3 is 14 residues. CDR3 region: CASSKAKEHYGYTF. In nucleotides, the CDR3 is TGTGCCAGCAGCAAAGCGAAGGAGCACTATGGCTACACCTTC.

This chain connects TRBV10-3 to TRBJ1-1; 8 bases are shared with TRBD1. The CDR3 is 16 amino acids. CDR1 is ENHRY and CDR2 is SYGVKD in the germline V gene. With 1 base clipped from V and 1 base from J, the junction kept 5 bases outside the gene matches. CDR3 loop: CAISEYWTGRNTEAFF. CDR3 bases: TGTGCCATCAGTGAGTACTGGACAGGGAGGAACACTGAAGCTTTCTTT.

The chain carries TRBV2 and TRBJ2-3; tentatively, D is TRBD2 (6 bases). V lost 6 bases to trimming and J lost 3 bases, with 16 bases between them. The length of the CDR3 is 15 residues. The V gene's germline CDR1 is SNHLY and CDR2 FYNNEI. The CDR3 here is CASRSRRGWTDTQYF. The CDR3 region has the DNA TGTGCCAGCAGAAGTCGCCGGGGGTGGACAGATACGCAGTATTTT.

The rearrangement links TRBV6-5 to TRBJ1-1, with 8 nucleotides matching TRBD1. The V gene's germline CDR1 is MNHEY and CDR2 SVGAGI. V lost 6 bases and J lost 7; bases outside the gene matches: 13. The CDR3 has 15 amino acids. The CDR3 DNA sequence: TGTGCCAGCAGCCAAGGACAGGGCGACCCGTTTGAAGCTTTCTTT. Translation gives CASSQGQGDPFEAFF.

This clone was counted once. V gene TRBV11-2 combines with J gene TRBJ2-7, with D perhaps TRBD2 (5 bases). Between the trimmed V and J ends, which lost 4 bases and 2 bases, there was a span of 12 bases. Germline V gene lookup returns CDR1 SGHAT and CDR2 FQNNGV. This CDR3 spans 14 amino acids. Here the CDR3 reads CASSSPGWTYEQYF. In nucleotides, the CDR3 is TGTGCCAGCAGCTCGCCGGGATGGACCTACGAGCAGTACTTC.

The rearrangement joins TRBV20-1 to TRBJ1-1; D unresolved. Germline V CDR1 and CDR2: DFQATT, SNEGSKA (reference sequence). V was clipped by 8 bases and J by 0 bases, with 7 bases between them. The CDR3 is 11 residues long. In DNA form, the CDR3 reads TGCAGTCTCGACATGAACACTGAAGCTTTCTTT. Translation gives CSLDMNTEAFF.

In this sample, this clone turned up a few times. This chain uses TRBV7-2 with TRBJ1-5, with TRBD1 matching over 9 bases. J was trimmed by 5 bases and V by 4 bases; bases with no gene match: 6. CDR1 SGHTA and CDR2 FQGNSA come from the germline V gene. This CDR3 comprises 15 residues. The CDR3 region has the DNA TGTGCCAGCAGCTCCGGACAGGGGCGTCATCAGCCCCAGCATTTT. Amino acid sequence: CASSSGQGRHQPQHF.

The rearrangement links TRBV4-3 to TRBJ1-4; perhaps TRBD1 as D (5 bases). This CDR3 has 15 residues. Germline assignment: CDR1 LGHNA and CDR2 YSLEER. V shed 1 base and J shed 8 bases, with 14 bases lying between them. CDR3 sequence reads: CASSQGVGHGEKLFF. For the CDR3, the DNA is TGCGCCAGCAGCCAAGGTGTGGGGCACGGGGAAAAACTGTTTTTT.

This rearrangement joins TRBV7-9 to TRBJ1-2; D might be TRBD1 (5 bases). The CDR3 covers 14 residues. Germline CDR1 and CDR2: SEHNR and FQNEAQ (reference sequence). Between the trimmed V and J ends, which lost 5 bases and 2 bases, there was a span of 12 bases. The CDR3 loop is CASSPGTANYGYTF. The CDR3 coding sequence is TGTGCCAGCAGCCCTGGGACTGCGAACTATGGCTACACCTTC.

This clone was seen more than once but under ten times. The chain is built from TRBV27 and TRBJ1-1, with D possibly being TRBD1 (6 bases). Trimming took 6 bases from V and 4 from J, leaving 9 bases between them. In germline, CDR1 is MNHEY, CDR2 SMNVEV (reference sequence). The CDR3 has 12 amino acids. CDR3 region: CASRNRVTEAFF. The CDR3 bases are TGTGCCAGCAGGAACAGGGTCACTGAAGCTTTCTTT.

The chain has TRBV6-5 and TRBJ2-5, with D maybe TRBD1 (5 bases). The germline gives CDR1 MNHEY, CDR2 SVGAGI. V gave up 2 bases and J gave up 4 bases, with 14 bases separating them. The CDR3 has 15 amino acids. Written as DNA, the CDR3 is TGTGCCAGCAGTTACAGGGGTTCAGGCCGAGAGACCCAGTACTTC. Encoded protein: CASSYRGSGRETQYF.

The rearrangement joins TRBV11-2 to TRBJ1-2, with D unclear. V lost 2 bases and J lost 7, with 14 bases in between. The CDR3 contains 14 residues. Germline V gene data show CDR1 as SGHAT and CDR2 as FQNNGV. CDR3 loop: CASSLFRGNGGYTF. CDR3 coding DNA: TGTGCCAGCAGCTTATTTCGGGGTAACGGTGGCTACACCTTC.

CDR3 nucleotide sequence: TGCGCTAGGACAGATGAAAAACTGTTTTTT. Translation: CARTDEKLFF. The rearrangement uses TRBV23-1 and TRBJ1-4, with a possible D match to TRBD1 (6 bases). TRBV23-1 is annotated as an ORF whose role is uncertain. This CDR3 is built from 10 residues.

This clone was seen only a few times. The chain has TRBV5-4 and TRBJ1-1; 8 bases are shared with TRBD1. CDR1 and CDR2 from the germline V gene are SGHNT and YYREEE (reference sequence). With 3 bases clipped from V and 5 bases from J, the junction kept 6 bases outside the gene matches. The CDR3 totals 14 residues. CDR3 in amino acids: CASSSYRGETEAFF. The CDR3 nucleotides are TGTGCCAGCAGCTCTTACAGGGGGGAGACTGAAGCTTTCTTT.

The V and J genes are TRBV5-8 and TRBJ1-1, with TRBD1 identical over 8 bases. Trimming removed 4 bases from V and 2 bases from J; junction bases left unmatched: 7. Germline CDR1 is SGHTS and CDR2 is YDEGEE. The CDR3 is 15 residues long. The CDR3 nucleotides are TGTGCCAGCAGCAAGGGACAGGTCGACAACACTGAAGCTTTCTTT. It yields the protein CASSKGQVDNTEAFF. Drawing the rest from reference TRBV5-8 and TRBJ1-1, the complete variable domain is EAGVTQSPTHLIKTRGQQATLRCSPISGHTSVYWYQQALGLGLQFLLWYDEGEERNRGNFPPRFSGRQFPNYSSELNVNALELEDSALYLCASSKGQVDNTEAFFGQGTRLTVV.

This chain connects TRBV7-2 to TRBJ1-6; 7 bases are shared with TRBD1. This CDR3 has 15 amino acids. Losses at the gene ends were 5 bases for V and 7 bases for J; bases not matched to a gene: 8. Germline CDR1 reads SGHTA; CDR2 reads FQGNSA. CDR3 sequence (DNA): TGTGCCAGCAGCCGCACGGGACAGTTGAATTCACCCCTCCACTTT. The encoded protein is CASSRTGQLNSPLHF.

This clone was seen more than once but under ten times. The chain employs TRBV7-9 and TRBJ2-7; 11 bases map to TRBD2. This CDR3 is 17 amino acids long. Looked up from germline, CDR1 is SEHNR and CDR2 is FQNEAQ (reference sequence). Trimming cost V 2 bases and J 0 bases; bases outside gene matches: 6. CDR3 sequence reads: CASSLQSGTSGSYEQYF. The CDR3 nucleotides read TGTGCCAGCAGCTTACAGTCGGGGACTAGCGGCTCCTACGAGCAGTACTTC.

Only a few counts were recorded for this clone. This sequence joins TRBV7-2 and TRBJ2-1; TRBD1 might be the D (6 bases). This CDR3 comprises 15 residues. The V end lost 5 bases, the J end lost 12 bases, and 23 bases lay between the germline ends. CDR1 and CDR2 (germline): SGHTA, FQGNSA. The CDR3 reads CASSGFTGFRISQFF. In nucleotides, the CDR3 is TGTGCCAGCAGCGGTTTCACAGGGTTCCGGATTTCGCAGTTCTTC.